The 25 T cell receptor beta chains reported below all come from one sample, sequenced in a study of technical replicates of blood from several donors. Some clones are missing from TCRdb's copy, which holds only in-frame ones; the method was immunoSEQ multiplex PCR. The sample includes about 73,000 clones, about 92% seen only once; the top ten take approximately 0.25%. Sequencing input: T cells isolated from PBMCs. The receptors derive from a human donor in good health.

The chain combines TRBV7-9 with TRBJ2-5; tentatively, D is TRBD2 (6 bases). The CDR3 is made up of 15 amino acids. Between the trimmed V and J ends, which lost 6 bases and 1 base, there was a span of 15 bases. CDR1 and CDR2 (germline): SEHNR, FQNEAQ (reference sequence). This CDR3 reads CASRHEPGLQETQYF. As DNA, the CDR3 is TGTGCCAGCAGGCATGAGCCGGGACTCCAAGAGACCCAGTACTTC.

The gene calls are TRBV6-1 and TRBJ2-5; 7 nucleotides agree with TRBD2. Germline CDR1 MNHNS, CDR2 SASEGT. V gave up 7 bases and J gave up 5 bases; unmatched junction bases: 10. The CDR3 runs to 14 residues. CDR3 residues: CASKSGILWETQYF. The DNA for the CDR3 is TGTGCCAGCAAGAGCGGGATCTTGTGGGAGACCCAGTACTTC.

The J gene is TRBJ1-1, the V gene TRBV19; possibly TRBD1 for D (6 bases). CDR1 is LNHDA and CDR2 is SQIVND in the germline V gene (reference sequence). The CDR3 is 14 residues long. Trimming took off 3 bases at V and 4 bases at J, with 12 bases between the two ends. CDR3 bases: TGTGCCAGTAGTATGCGGGGGCCGGGCACTGAAGCTTTCTTT. Its translation: CASSMRGPGTEAFF.

The chain uses TRBV7-9 and TRBJ1-1; unclear D gene. Deletions cut 1 base from V and 8 bases from J, with 14 bases between. The germline gives CDR1 SEHNR, CDR2 FQNEAQ (reference sequence). CDR3 size: 14 residues. CDR3 sequence: CASSLGHPRWEAFF. The CDR3 bases are TGTGCCAGCAGCTTAGGGCACCCCCGATGGGAAGCTTTCTTT.

V is TRBV10-3 and J is TRBJ2-7, with 7 bases lining up with TRBD2. V was pared by 6 bases and J by 0 bases, with 11 bases of the junction left unmatched. The CDR3 totals 16 residues. Germline CDR1 ENHRY, CDR2 SYGVKD. CDR3 sequence (DNA): TGTGCCATCAGGGGGACCTCCGGGAGGAGCTCCTACGAGCAGTACTTC. This codes for CAIRGTSGRSSYEQYF.

The CDR3 region is CASSPGGGGEKLFF. The CDR3 DNA reads as TGTGCCAGCTCACCAGGCGGGGGCGGTGAAAAACTGTTTTTT. This chain uses TRBV18 with TRBJ1-4, with D tentatively TRBD1 (6 bases). This CDR3 has 14 residues. Germline V CDR1 and CDR2: KGHSH, LQKENI. V lost 2 bases to trimming and J lost 7 bases, with 11 bases between them.

This rearrangement joins TRBV4-1 to TRBJ2-7; 9 bases align to TRBD1. CDR1 is MGHRA and CDR2 is YSYEKL in the germline V gene. The CDR3 spans 13 residues. V gave up 8 bases and J gave up 3 bases; unmatched junction bases: 5. Here the CDR3 reads CASSGTGNYEQYF. The DNA of the CDR3 is TGCGCCAGCTCCGGGACAGGGAACTACGAGCAGTACTTC.

V is TRBV7-6 and J is TRBJ2-7; 9 positions match TRBD2. This CDR3 spans 14 amino acids. V shed 2 bases, J shed 5 bases, and the junction held 4 bases outside the gene matches. The V gene's germline CDR1 is SGHVS and CDR2 FNYEAQ. CDR3 sequence: CASSLIAGVDEQYF. In DNA form, the CDR3 reads TGTGCCAGCAGCTTAATAGCGGGAGTAGACGAGCAGTACTTC.

The V and J genes are TRBV6-1 and TRBJ2-7; possible D gene TRBD1, 5 bases. This CDR3 comprises 11 residues. The ends were cut back, 8 bases at V and 4 bases at J, with 9 bases in the middle. Germline V gives CDR1 MNHNS, CDR2 SASEGT. The CDR3 is CASGQGYEQYF. DNA for the CDR3: TGTGCCAGCGGCCAGGGTTACGAGCAGTACTTC.

This chain uses TRBV7-3 with TRBJ2-7, with D possibly being TRBD2 (5 bases). In germline, CDR1 is SGHTA, CDR2 FQGTGA. This CDR3 spans 15 amino acids. V dropped 2 bases and J dropped 0 bases, with 11 bases sitting between them. The CDR3 coding sequence is TGTGCCAGCAGCTTATTCCCGGGATCCTCCTACGAGCAGTACTTC. Amino acids: CASSLFPGSSYEQYF. Drawing the rest from reference TRBV7-3 and TRBJ2-7, the complete variable domain is GAGVSQTPSNKVTEKGKYVELRCDPISGHTALYWYRQSLGQGPEFLIYFQGTGAADDSGLPNDRFFAVRPEGSVSTLKIQRTERGDSAVYLCASSLFPGSSYEQYFGPGTRLTVT.

The genes are TRBV27 and TRBJ2-5, with TRBD2 matching over 7 bases. Germline loops: CDR1 MNHEY, CDR2 SMNVEV (reference sequence). The CDR3 has 13 amino acids. V lost 3 bases and J lost 7; bases outside the gene matches: 5. The CDR3 region is CASSFFGEGTQYF. CDR3 DNA: TGTGCCAGCAGTTTTTTTGGGGAGGGGACCCAGTACTTC.

This clone was seen just once. This sequence joins TRBV15 and TRBJ1-1, with a possible D match to TRBD1 (6 bases). The CDR3 contains 13 residues. CDR1 is LNHNV and CDR2 is YYDKDF in the germline V gene (reference sequence). The CDR3 nucleotides are TGTGCGGTCGCAGGGGCCGAGAACACTGAAGCTTTCTTT. Translating it yields CAVAGAENTEAFF.

The chain carries TRBV7-9 and TRBJ2-3; 11 positions agree with TRBD2. Germline V gene data show CDR1 as SEHNR and CDR2 as FQNEAQ (reference sequence). The CDR3 runs to 16 residues. The V and J ends lost 2 bases and 9 bases, in that order; junction bases with no gene match: 10. The CDR3 region has the DNA TGTGCCAGCAGCTTACATCTAGCGGGAGGTATCGTAACGCAGTATTTT. Amino acid sequence: CASSLHLAGGIVTQYF.

The V call is TRBV7-9, the J call TRBJ1-4; no firm D call. V dropped 5 bases and J dropped 4 bases, with 14 bases sitting between them. Germline V gene lookup returns CDR1 SEHNR and CDR2 FQNEAQ (reference sequence). This CDR3 contains 15 residues. Here the CDR3 reads CASSPSTVFNEKLFF. The CDR3 DNA reads TGTGCCAGCAGCCCGAGCACAGTTTTTAATGAAAAACTGTTTTTT. The entire variable domain, with the rest obtained from reference TRBV7-9 and TRBJ1-4, is as follows: DTGVSQNPRHKITKRGQNVTFRCDPISEHNRLYWYRQTLGQGPEFLTYFQNEAQLEKSRLLSDRFSAERPKGSFSTLEIQRTEQGDSAMYLCASSPSTVFNEKLFFGSGTQLSVL.

V and J are TRBV18 and TRBJ1-2; maybe TRBD1 (5 bases). Per germline, CDR1 KGHSH and CDR2 LQKENI. V lost 10 bases and J lost 0, with 12 bases in between. This CDR3 spans 13 amino acids. CDR3: CATRQLANYGYTF. The CDR3 nucleotides are TGTGCCACCAGACAGTTAGCTAACTATGGCTACACCTTC.

The chain is built from TRBV9 and TRBJ2-1; 8 nucleotides match TRBD2. J lost 1 base, V lost 0 bases, and 6 bases had no gene match. This CDR3 is 17 amino acids long. CDR1 and CDR2 (germline): SGDLS, YYNGEE. The CDR3 nucleotides are TGTGCCAGCAGCGTAGCGGGGGGGGGCAGGTCCTACAATGAGCAGTTCTTC. Encoded protein: CASSVAGGGRSYNEQFF.

The J gene is TRBJ2-1, the V gene TRBV7-9, with 16 bases identical to TRBD2. The V gene's germline CDR1 is SEHNR and CDR2 FQNEAQ (reference sequence). The CDR3 consists of 16 residues. Losses at the gene ends were 6 bases for V and 8 bases for J; bases not matched to a gene: 7. This CDR3 is CASSPTGTSGRDEQFF. The CDR3 coding sequence is TGTGCCAGCAGTCCTACCGGGACTAGCGGGAGGGATGAGCAGTTCTTC. Drawing the rest from reference TRBV7-9 and TRBJ2-1, the complete variable domain is DTGVSQNPRHKITKRGQNVTFRCDPISEHNRLYWYRQTLGQGPEFLTYFQNEAQLEKSRLLSDRFSAERPKGSFSTLEIQRTEQGDSAMYLCASSPTGTSGRDEQFFGPGTRLTVL.

The gene calls are TRBV18 and TRBJ2-3; the match to TRBD1 covers 10 bases. The CDR3 length is 16 residues. Looked up from germline, CDR1 is KGHSH and CDR2 is LQKENI. With 0 bases clipped from V and 1 base from J, the junction kept 1 base outside the gene matches. The CDR3 DNA reads TGTGCCAGCTCACCACCCGGGACAGGGGGCACAGATACGCAGTATTTT. Its translation: CASSPPGTGGTDTQYF.

The rearrangement joins TRBV2 to TRBJ1-1; tentative D call: TRBD1 (6 bases). This CDR3 contains 15 residues. Germline lookup yields CDR1 SNHLY and CDR2 FYNNEI. V lost 7 bases, J lost 4 bases, and 19 bases lay in between. The CDR3 is CASMVSNQGTTEAFF. DNA of the CDR3: TGTGCCAGCATGGTCTCTAACCAGGGGACCACTGAAGCTTTCTTT.

The chain employs TRBV28 and TRBJ2-1; 7 bases are shared with TRBD2. The germline V gene has CDR1 MDHEN and CDR2 SYDVKM. Trimming removed 7 bases from V and 15 bases from J; junction bases left unmatched: 9. This CDR3 has 11 residues. This chain's CDR3 is CASTAGEAWFF. CDR3 coding DNA: TGTGCCAGCACCGCGGGGGAGGCATGGTTCTTC.

This chain joins TRBV7-3 and TRBJ1-1; 7 nucleotides match TRBD1. V lost 5 bases to trimming and J lost 8 bases; unmatched junction nucleotides: 8. CDR1 is SGHTA, CDR2 FQGTGA, per germline. CDR3 length: 13 residues. The CDR3 here is CASSPEYRGEAFF. The CDR3 DNA reads as TGTGCCAGCAGCCCAGAGTACAGGGGCGAAGCTTTCTTT. The full variable domain, rest sourced from reference TRBV7-3 and TRBJ1-1, is GAGVSQTPSNKVTEKGKYVELRCDPISGHTALYWYRQSLGQGPEFLIYFQGTGAADDSGLPNDRFFAVRPEGSVSTLKIQRTERGDSAVYLCASSPEYRGEAFFGQGTRLTVV.

The J gene is TRBJ2-1, the V gene TRBV4-1; a weak D match, TRBD2 (5 bases). The CDR3 length is 15 residues. Germline-derived CDR1 and CDR2 are MGHRA and YSYEKL. Between the trimmed V and J ends, which lost 2 bases and 3 bases, there was a span of 11 bases. The DNA for the CDR3 is TGCGCCAGCAGCCAATTGGGAGTCCTCTACAATGAGCAGTTCTTC. Residues: CASSQLGVLYNEQFF.

Turning to this clone: The same CDR3 also results from other DNA sequences found in this sample. The chain couples TRBV29-1 to TRBJ1-1; D uncertain. Germline lookup yields CDR1 SQVTM and CDR2 ANQGSEA. Deletions cut 6 bases from V and 0 bases from J, with 5 bases between. This CDR3 comprises 11 residues. The CDR3 region has the DNA TGCAGCGTCCCCATGAACACTGAAGCTTTCTTT. Translation gives CSVPMNTEAFF. Full variable domain (missing parts from reference TRBV29-1 and TRBJ1-1): SAVISQKPSRDICQRGTSLTIQCQVDSQVTMMFWYRQQPGQSLTLIATANQGSEATYESGFVIDKFPISRPNLTFSTLTVSNMSPEDSSIYLCSVPMNTEAFFGQGTRLTVV.

This sequence joins TRBV7-9 and TRBJ2-1, with TRBD2 matching 7 bases. This CDR3 has 15 amino acids. The germline CDR1 and CDR2 sequences are SEHNR and FQNEAQ (reference sequence). V dropped 1 base and J dropped 4; count of bases not matched to a gene: 4. CDR3 coding DNA: TGTGCCAGCAGCTTAGGGACTAGGAATTACAATGAGCAGTTCTTC. As protein: CASSLGTRNYNEQFF.

This clone is a singleton in its sample. CDR3 sequence reads: CASSPWQGYGYTF. Written as DNA, the CDR3 is TGTGCCAGCAGCCCCTGGCAGGGGTATGGCTACACCTTC. The J gene is TRBJ1-2, the V gene TRBV7-6, with a possible D match to TRBD1 (6 bases). V gave up 5 bases and J gave up 5 bases, with 12 bases separating them. The CDR3 runs 13 residues. Germline-derived CDR1 and CDR2 are SGHVS and FNYEAQ.